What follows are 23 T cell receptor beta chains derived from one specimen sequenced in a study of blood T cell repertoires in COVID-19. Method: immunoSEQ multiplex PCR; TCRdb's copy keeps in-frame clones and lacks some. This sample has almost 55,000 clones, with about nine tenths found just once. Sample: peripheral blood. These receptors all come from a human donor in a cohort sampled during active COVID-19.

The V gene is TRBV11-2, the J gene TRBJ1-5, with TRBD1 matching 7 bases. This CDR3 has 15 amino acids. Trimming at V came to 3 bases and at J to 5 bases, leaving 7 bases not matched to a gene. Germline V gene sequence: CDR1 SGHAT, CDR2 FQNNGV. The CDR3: CASSFEGAGDQPQHF. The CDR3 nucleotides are TGTGCCAGCAGCTTTGAGGGGGCAGGGGATCAGCCCCAGCATTTT.

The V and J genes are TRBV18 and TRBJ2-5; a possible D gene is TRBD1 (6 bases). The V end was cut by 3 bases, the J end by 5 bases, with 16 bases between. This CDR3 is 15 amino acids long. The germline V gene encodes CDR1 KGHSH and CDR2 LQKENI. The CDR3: CASSPSVAGVETQYF. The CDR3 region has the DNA TGTGCCAGCTCACCGAGTGTAGCAGGGGTGGAGACCCAGTACTTC. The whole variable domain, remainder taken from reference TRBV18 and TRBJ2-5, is NAGVMQNPRHLVRRRGQEARLRCSPMKGHSHVYWYRQLPEEGLKFMVYLQKENIIDESGMPKERFSAEFPKEGPSILRIQQVVRGDSAAYFCASSPSVAGVETQYFGPGTRLLVL.

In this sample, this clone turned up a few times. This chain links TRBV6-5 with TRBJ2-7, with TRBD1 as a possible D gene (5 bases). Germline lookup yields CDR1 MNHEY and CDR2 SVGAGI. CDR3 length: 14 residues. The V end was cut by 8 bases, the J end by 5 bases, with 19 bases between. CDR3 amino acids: CASVLDNRANEQYF. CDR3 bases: TGTGCCAGCGTTCTGGACAATAGGGCCAACGAGCAGTACTTC.

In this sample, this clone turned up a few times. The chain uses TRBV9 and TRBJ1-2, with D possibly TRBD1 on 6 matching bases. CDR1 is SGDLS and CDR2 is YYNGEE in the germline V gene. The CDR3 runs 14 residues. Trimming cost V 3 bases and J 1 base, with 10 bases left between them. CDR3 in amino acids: CASSGTAYNYGYTF. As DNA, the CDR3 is TGTGCCAGCAGCGGGACAGCCTATAACTATGGCTACACCTTC. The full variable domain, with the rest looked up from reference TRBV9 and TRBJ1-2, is DSGVTQTPKHLITATGQRVTLRCSPRSGDLSVYWYQQSLDQGLQFLIQYYNGEERAKGNILERFSAQQFPDLHSELNLSSLELGDSALYFCASSGTAYNYGYTFGSGTRLTVV.

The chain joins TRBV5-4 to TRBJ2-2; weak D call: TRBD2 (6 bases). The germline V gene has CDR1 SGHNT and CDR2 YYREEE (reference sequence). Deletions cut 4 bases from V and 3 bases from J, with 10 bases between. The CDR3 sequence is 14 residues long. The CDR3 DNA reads TGTGCCAGCAGCCTTACGGGGGACACCGGGGAGCTGTTTTTT. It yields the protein CASSLTGDTGELFF. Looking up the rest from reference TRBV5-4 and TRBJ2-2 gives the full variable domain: ETGVTQSPTHLIKTRGQQVTLRCSSQSGHNTVSWYQQALGQGPQFIFQYYREEENGRGNFPPRFSGLQFPNYSSELNVNALELDDSALYLCASSLTGDTGELFFGEGSRLTVL.

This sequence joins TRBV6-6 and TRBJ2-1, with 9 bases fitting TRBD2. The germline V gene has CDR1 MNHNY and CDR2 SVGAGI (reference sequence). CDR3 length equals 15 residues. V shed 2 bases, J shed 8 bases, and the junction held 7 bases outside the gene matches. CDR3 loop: CASSYGRGGKDEQFF. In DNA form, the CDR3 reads TGTGCCAGCAGTTACGGGCGGGGGGGCAAGGATGAGCAGTTCTTC.

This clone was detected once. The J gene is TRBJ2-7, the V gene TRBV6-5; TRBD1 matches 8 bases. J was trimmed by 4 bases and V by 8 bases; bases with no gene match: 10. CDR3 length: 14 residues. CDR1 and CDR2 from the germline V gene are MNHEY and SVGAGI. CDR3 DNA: TGTGCCAGCGCGGACAGGGCCTGGGGTTACGAGCAGTACTTC. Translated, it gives CASADRAWGYEQYF.

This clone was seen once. CDR3 nucleotide sequence: TGTGCCAGCAGCCGGGGTAACAGTTCAGATACGCAGTATTTT. Protein product: CASSRGNSSDTQYF. V is TRBV7-3 and J is TRBJ2-3, with D possibly TRBD2 on 5 matching bases. V was shortened by 5 bases and J by 4 bases, with 13 bases between the two germline ends. CDR1 is SGHTA and CDR2 is FQGTGA in the germline V gene. CDR3 length equals 14 residues.

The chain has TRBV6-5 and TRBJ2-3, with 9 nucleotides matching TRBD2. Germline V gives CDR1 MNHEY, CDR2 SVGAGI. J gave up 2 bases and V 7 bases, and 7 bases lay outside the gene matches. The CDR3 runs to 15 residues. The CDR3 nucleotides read TGTGCCAGCACCGAAGTAGCGGGAGACACAGATACGCAGTATTTT. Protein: CASTEVAGDTDTQYF.

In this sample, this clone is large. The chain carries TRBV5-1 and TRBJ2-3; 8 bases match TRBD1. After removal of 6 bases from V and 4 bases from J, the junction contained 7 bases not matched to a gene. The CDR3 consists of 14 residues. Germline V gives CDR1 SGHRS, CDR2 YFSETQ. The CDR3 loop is CASTEGQVSDTQYF. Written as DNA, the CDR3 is TGCGCCAGCACCGAGGGACAGGTGTCAGATACGCAGTATTTT. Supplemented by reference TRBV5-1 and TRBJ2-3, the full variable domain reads KAGVTQTPRYLIKTRGQQVTLSCSPISGHRSVSWYQQTPGQGLQFLFEYFSETQRNKGNFPGRFSGRQFSNSRSEMNVSTLELGDSALYLCASTEGQVSDTQYFGPGTRLTVL.

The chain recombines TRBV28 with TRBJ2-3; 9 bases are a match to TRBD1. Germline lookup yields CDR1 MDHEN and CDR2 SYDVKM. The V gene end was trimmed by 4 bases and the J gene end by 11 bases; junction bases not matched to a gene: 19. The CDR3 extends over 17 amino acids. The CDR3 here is CASSSRPGTGSPLRQYF. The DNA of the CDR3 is TGTGCCAGCAGTTCTCGCCCCGGGACAGGGTCCCCTTTAAGGCAGTATTTT.

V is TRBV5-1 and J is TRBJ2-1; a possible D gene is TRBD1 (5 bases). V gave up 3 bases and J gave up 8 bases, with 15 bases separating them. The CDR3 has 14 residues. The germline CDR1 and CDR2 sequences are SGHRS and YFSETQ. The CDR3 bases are TGCGCCAGCAGCTACAGGACAACCGCTGATGAGCAGTTCTTC. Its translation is CASSYRTTADEQFF.

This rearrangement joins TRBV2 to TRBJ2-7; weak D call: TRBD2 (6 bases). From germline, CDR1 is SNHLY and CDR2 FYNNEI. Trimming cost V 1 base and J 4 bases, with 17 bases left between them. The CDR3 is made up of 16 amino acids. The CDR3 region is CASSEEGSGTPYEQYF. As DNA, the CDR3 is TGTGCCAGCAGTGAAGAAGGAAGTGGGACTCCTTACGAGCAGTACTTC.

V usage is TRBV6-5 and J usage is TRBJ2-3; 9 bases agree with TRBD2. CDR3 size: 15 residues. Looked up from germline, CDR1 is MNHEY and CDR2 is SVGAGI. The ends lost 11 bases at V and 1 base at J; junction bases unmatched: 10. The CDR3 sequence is CAVAKAGGRTDTQYF. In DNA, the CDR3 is TGTGCCGTAGCTAAAGCGGGGGGACGCACAGATACGCAGTATTTT.

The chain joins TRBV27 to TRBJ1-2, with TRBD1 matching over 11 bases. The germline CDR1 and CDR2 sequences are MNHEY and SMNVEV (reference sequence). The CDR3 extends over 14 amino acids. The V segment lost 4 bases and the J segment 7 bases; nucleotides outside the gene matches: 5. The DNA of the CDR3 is TGTGCCAGCAGTTCGGGACAGGGGGGATCTGGCTACACCTTC. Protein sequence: CASSSGQGGSGYTF.

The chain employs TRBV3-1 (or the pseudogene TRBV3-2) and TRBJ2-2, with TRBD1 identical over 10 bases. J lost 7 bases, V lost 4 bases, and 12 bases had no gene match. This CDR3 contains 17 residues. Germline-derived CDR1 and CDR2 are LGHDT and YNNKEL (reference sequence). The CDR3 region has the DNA TGTGCCAGCAGCCCAAACCCTCGACAGGGGGCTTTCGGGGAGCTGTTTTTT. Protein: CASSPNPRQGAFGELFF.

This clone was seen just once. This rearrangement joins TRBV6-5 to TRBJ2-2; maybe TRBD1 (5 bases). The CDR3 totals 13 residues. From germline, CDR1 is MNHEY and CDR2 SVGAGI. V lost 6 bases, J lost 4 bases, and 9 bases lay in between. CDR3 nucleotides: TGTGCCAGCAGGGACATACTCACCGGGGAGCTGTTTTTT. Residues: CASRDILTGELFF.

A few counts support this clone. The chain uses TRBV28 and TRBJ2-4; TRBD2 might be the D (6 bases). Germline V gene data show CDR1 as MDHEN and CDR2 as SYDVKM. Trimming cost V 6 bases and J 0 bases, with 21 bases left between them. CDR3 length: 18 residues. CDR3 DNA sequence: TGTGCCAGCAGCTATTTAGCCGACGGGGGTCTAGCCAAAAACATTCAGTACTTC. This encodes CASSYLADGGLAKNIQYF.

As DNA, the CDR3 is TGTGCCAGCAGCCTAATCTCCTACGAGCAGTACTTC. Translating gives CASSLISYEQYF. The chain joins TRBV28 to TRBJ2-7; D not resolved. Trimming shortened V by 6 bases and J by 0 bases, and 6 bases separated the two germline ends. The CDR3 totals 12 residues. Germline values: CDR1 MDHEN, CDR2 SYDVKM. Together with reference TRBV28 and TRBJ2-7, the CDR3 gives the full variable domain: DVKVTQSSRYLVKRTGEKVFLECVQDMDHENMFWYRQDPGLGLRLIYFSYDVKMKEKGDIPEGYSVSREKKERFSLILESASTNQTSMYLCASSLISYEQYFGPGTRLTVT.

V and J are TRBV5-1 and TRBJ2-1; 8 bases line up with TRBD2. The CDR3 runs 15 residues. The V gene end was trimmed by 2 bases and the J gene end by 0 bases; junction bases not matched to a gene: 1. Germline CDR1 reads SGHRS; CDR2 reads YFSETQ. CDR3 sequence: CASSLSGSSYNEQFF. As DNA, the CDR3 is TGCGCCAGCAGCTTAAGCGGGAGCTCCTACAATGAGCAGTTCTTC.

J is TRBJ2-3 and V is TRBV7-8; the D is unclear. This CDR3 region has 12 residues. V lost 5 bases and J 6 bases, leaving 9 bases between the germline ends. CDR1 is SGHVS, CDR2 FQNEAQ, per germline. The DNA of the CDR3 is TGTGCCAGCAGCCAAAACGCGGATACGCAGTATTTT. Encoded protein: CASSQNADTQYF.

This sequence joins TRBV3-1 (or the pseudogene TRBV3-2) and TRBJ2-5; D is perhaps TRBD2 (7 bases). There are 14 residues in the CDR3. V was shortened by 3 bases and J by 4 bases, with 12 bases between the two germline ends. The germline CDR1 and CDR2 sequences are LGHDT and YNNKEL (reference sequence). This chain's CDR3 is CASSHGGARETQYF. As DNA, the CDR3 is TGTGCCAGCAGCCATGGGGGGGCGCGAGAGACCCAGTACTTC.

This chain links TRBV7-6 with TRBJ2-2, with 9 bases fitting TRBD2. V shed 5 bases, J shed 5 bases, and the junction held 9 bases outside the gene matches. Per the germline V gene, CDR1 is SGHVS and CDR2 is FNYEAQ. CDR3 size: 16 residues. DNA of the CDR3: TGTGCCAGCAGCCCGCCTTCGCGGGGGGGTACCGGGGAGCTGTTTTTT. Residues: CASSPPSRGGTGELFF.